The rows below give T cell receptor beta chains drawn from one sample of a study of blood T cells in healthy people across ages. MiXCR was run by TCRdb on the 5' RACE reads, yielding one entry per CDR3 protein. The top ten clones hold 10% to 15% of a sample with 650,000 to 1,000,000 distinct CDR3 sequences, around 36% of them seen once. The material sequenced was blood. These receptors originate from a man younger than 35 in good health. The CDR3 runs from the conserved cysteine through the conserved F or W. A D gene is named only where the DNA matches it firmly. Clone size is not always given. Where it is, it says once, few, many or a class for expanded clones.

TRBV4-1,.,TRBJ1-4,few,CASSRGGVLGEKLFF,TGCGCCAGCAGCCGAGGAGGGGTTCTTGGGGAAAAACTGTTTTTT
TRBV7-2,.,TRBJ1-2,few,CASSTGPDYGYTF,TGTGCCAGCAGCACGGGACCCGACTATGGCTACACCTTC
TRBV12-3/TRBV12-4,TRBD1,TRBJ1-5,many,CASSRQGPQHF,TGTGCCAGCAGCAGACAGGGTCCCCAGCATTTT
TRBV2,TRBD1,TRBJ1-1,.,CASSYTGGDTEAFF,TGTGCCAGCAGCTACACAGGGGGTGATACTGAAGCTTTCTTT
TRBV2,.,TRBJ1-6,few,CASGTGNSPLHF,TGTGCCAGCGGGACGGGGAATTCACCCCTCCACTTT
TRBV20-1,TRBD1,TRBJ1-2,few,CSAYLQGASGYTF,TGCAGTGCTTACCTACAGGGGGCTAGCGGCTACACCTTC
TRBV12-3/TRBV12-4,TRBD2,TRBJ2-1,.,CASSLYFGLDEQFF,TGTGCCAGCAGTCTTTATTTCGGACTAGATGAGCAGTTCTTC
TRBV5-1,.,TRBJ2-1,.,CASSLSLGGHNEQFF,TGCGCCAGCAGCTTGTCCCTCGGGGGGCACAATGAGCAGTTCTTC
TRBV4-3,.,TRBJ1-4,few,CASSQTGGVTNEKLFF,TGCGCCAGCAGCCAAACCGGGGGAGTGACTAATGAAAAACTGTTTTTT
TRBV4-3,TRBD1,TRBJ2-7,few,CASSHGDSHYEQYF,TGCGCCAGCAGCCACGGGGACAGCCACTACGAGCAGTACTTC
TRBV20-1,.,TRBJ1-1,.,CSTRDLGVEGTEAFF,TGCAGTACTAGAGATCTCGGTGTAGAGGGAACTGAAGCTTTCTTT
TRBV20-1,TRBD1,TRBJ1-5,few,CSATLGQVAQHF,TGCAGTGCTACCTTAGGACAGGTCGCCCAGCATTTT
TRBV29-1,TRBD2,TRBJ2-5,.,CSARRGRAQETQYF,TGCAGCGCCCGGCGCGGGAGGGCCCAAGAGACCCAGTACTTC
TRBV20-1,.,TRBJ1-5,.,CSTGQRQPQHF,TGCAGCACAGGGCAGCGTCAGCCCCAGCATTTT
TRBV20-1,TRBD2,TRBJ2-3,.,CSAGETSGGPFTSTDTQYF,TGCAGTGCTGGAGAGACTAGCGGGGGGCCTTTTACTAGCACAGATACGCAGTATTTT
TRBV6-2/TRBV6-3,.,TRBJ2-7,.,CAGSYGDQIYEQYF,TGTGCCGGCAGTTACGGGGACCAAATCTACGAGCAGTACTTC
TRBV12-3/TRBV12-4,.,TRBJ2-1,once,CASSLDGNSYNEQFF,TGTGCCAGCAGTTTAGATGGTAACTCCTACAATGAGCAGTTCTTC
TRBV5-1,.,TRBJ2-2,.,CASSSTLRTGELFF,TGCGCCAGCAGCTCAACCTTACGGACCGGGGAGCTGTTTTTT
TRBV5-1,.,TRBJ2-5,many,CASSLYVGQETQYF,TGCGCCAGCAGCTTGTACGTAGGACAAGAGACCCAGTACTTC
TRBV27,TRBD2,TRBJ2-7,.,CASSFRWPGLASEQYF,TGTGCCAGCAGTTTCCGATGGCCGGGACTAGCAAGTGAGCAGTACTTC
TRBV20-1,.,TRBJ2-5,many,CSARVLSAETQYF,TGCAGTGCTAGAGTGCTCAGCGCAGAGACCCAGTACTTC
TRBV5-1,.,TRBJ2-5,many,CASSLGNDQYF,TGCGCCAGCAGCTTGGGGAACGACCAGTACTTC
TRBV3-1,.,TRBJ1-2,few,CASSPGSPYGYTF,TGTGCCAGCAGCCCCGGTAGTCCATATGGCTACACCTTC
TRBV27,.,TRBJ2-7,once,CASSLRKVYEQYF,TGTGCCAGCAGTTTGCGTAAGGTCTACGAGCAGTACTTC
TRBV20-1,.,TRBJ2-6,few,CSARDPSGANVLTF,TGCAGTGCTAGAGATCCCTCTGGGGCCAACGTCCTGACTTTC
TRBV7-9,.,TRBJ1-2,.,CASSRESAGYTF,TGTGCCAGCAGCCGAGAGTCGGCCGGCTACACCTTC
TRBV5-6,.,TRBJ1-1,few,CASSIGESTEAFF,TGTGCCAGCAGCATCGGGGAGAGCACTGAAGCTTTCTTT
TRBV27,TRBD2,TRBJ2-2,.,CASSSSPSGGAAGELFF,TGTGCCAGCAGTTCTTCCCCTAGCGGGGGGGCCGCCGGGGAGCTGTTTTTT
TRBV3-1,.,TRBJ1-2,few,CASSQVEGGYTF,TGTGCCAGCAGCCAAGTGGAGGGTGGCTACACCTTC
TRBV4-3,TRBD1,TRBJ1-6,many,CASSAQGDVDSPLHF,TGCGCCAGCAGCGCTCAGGGGGATGTAGATTCACCCCTCCACTTT
TRBV9,.,TRBJ2-3,.,CASSPGPGSADTQYF,TGTGCCAGCAGCCCCGGACCGGGATCGGCAGATACGCAGTATTTT
TRBV5-1,TRBD2,TRBJ2-1,.,CASSVLAANEQFF,TGCGCCAGCAGCGTCCTAGCGGCCAATGAGCAGTTCTTC
TRBV6-5,.,TRBJ2-7,.,CASSWVVGDSSYEQYF,TGTGCCAGCAGTTGGGTGGTGGGCGACAGCTCCTACGAGCAGTACTTC
TRBV29-1,.,TRBJ2-3,few,CSVEGTAVADTQYF,TGCAGCGTTGAAGGTACGGCAGTGGCAGATACGCAGTATTTT
TRBV7-2,TRBD1,TRBJ2-5,.,CASSFNQGDLETQYF,TGTGCCAGCAGCTTTAATCAGGGGGATTTGGAGACCCAGTACTTC
TRBV20-1,.,TRBJ2-5,once,CSARTSQETQYF,TGCAGTGCTAGAACCAGTCAAGAGACCCAGTACTTC
TRBV7-9,TRBD1,TRBJ1-1,few,CASSSPQGAGTEAFF,TGTGCCAGCAGCTCACCACAGGGGGCTGGAACTGAAGCTTTCTTT
TRBV28,TRBD1,TRBJ1-1,few,CASGGQGAESTEAFF,TGTGCCAGCGGGGGACAGGGGGCGGAGAGCACTGAAGCTTTCTTT
TRBV7-2,TRBD2,TRBJ2-7,few,CASSLRGSGYEQYF,TGTGCCAGCAGCTTGCGGGGGTCGGGCTACGAGCAGTACTTC
TRBV5-1,TRBD2,TRBJ2-3,many,CASSLGGLAGTDTQYF,TGCGCCAGCAGCTTGGGCGGTCTAGCGGGCACAGATACGCAGTATTTT
TRBV12-3/TRBV12-4,.,TRBJ2-4,many,CASSLAVAKNIQYF,TGTGCCAGCAGTTTAGCAGTCGCCAAAAACATTCAGTACTTC
TRBV3-1,.,TRBJ2-5,.,CASSRGGASGTQYF,TGTGCCAGCAGCCGAGGGGGGGCGAGTGGGACCCAGTACTTC
TRBV12-3/TRBV12-4,.,TRBJ2-5,.,CASSFKPAQETQYF,TGTGCCAGCAGTTTTAAGCCAGCTCAAGAGACCCAGTACTTC
TRBV6-2/TRBV6-3,.,TRBJ2-7,few,CASSRTGNRNYEQYF,TGTGCCAGCAGCCGAACAGGGAACCGGAACTACGAGCAGTACTTC
TRBV3-1,.,TRBJ1-2,.,CASSQARVDGYGYTF,TGTGCCAGCAGCCAAGCTAGGGTGGACGGGTATGGCTACACCTTC